This TCR beta chain was identified in a study of blood T cell repertoires in COVID-19. Repertoires were generated with immunoSEQ multiplex PCR, while TCRdb's copy carries only in-frame clones and drops some. The table shows some 200,000 clones, with roughly 80% occurring only once. Only one count was recorded for this clone. This receptor was identified in a woman aged 35 to 49 with acute COVID-19. The source material was PBMCs or T cells enriched from blood (not recorded which).

For the CDR3, the DNA is TGTGCCAGCAGTTTGGCAGGTGATACCAACTATGGCTACACCTTC. Translating it yields CASSLAGDTNYGYTF. The rearrangement joins TRBV28 to TRBJ1-2, with D unresolved. CDR1 and CDR2 (germline): MDHEN, SYDVKM. The CDR3 consists of 15 residues. The V end was cut by 3 bases, the J end by 2 bases, with 13 bases between.